The 20 T cell receptor beta chains reported below all come from one sample, sequenced in a study of blood T cell repertoires in COVID-19. Produced via immunoSEQ multiplex PCR; TCRdb's table is partial and in-frame only. The sample holds about 90,000 clones, roughly 87% seen once. Sequencing was done on a sample of peripheral blood. The receptor source for this set is a male donor with acute or convalescent COVID-19.

Remarks on this clone: Other DNA sequences in the sample encode the same CDR3. The rearrangement links TRBV5-1 to TRBJ1-1; 7 bases are a match to TRBD1. The germline V gene encodes CDR1 SGHRS and CDR2 YFSETQ. After removal of 4 bases from V and 0 bases from J, the junction contained 3 bases not matched to a gene. This CDR3 comprises 14 residues. CDR3 sequence reads: CASSPGQMNTEAFF. In DNA form, the CDR3 reads TGCGCCAGCAGCCCGGGACAGATGAACACTGAAGCTTTCTTT.

This clone appeared a few times. The V gene is TRBV29-1, the J gene TRBJ1-1; D possibly corresponds to TRBD1 (5 bases). Trimming pared 6 bases from V and 0 bases from J, leaving 8 bases between. Germline CDR1 reads SQVTM; CDR2 reads ANQGSEA. This CDR3 region has 12 residues. Written as DNA, the CDR3 is TGCAGCGTCAGGGATTTGAACACTGAAGCTTTCTTT. Amino acid sequence: CSVRDLNTEAFF.

The V call is TRBV12-3 or TRBV12-4, the J call TRBJ2-7; D perhaps matches TRBD1 (7 bases). V was pared by 7 bases and J by 8 bases, with 12 bases between. The CDR3 sequence is 11 residues long. The CDR3 spells CASIRGEQQYF. The CDR3 region has the DNA TGTGCCAGCATCAGGGGGGAGCAGCAGTACTTC.

The V and J genes are TRBV5-8 and TRBJ1-2; 8 nucleotides match TRBD1. The CDR3 runs to 16 residues. Germline lookup yields CDR1 SGHTS and CDR2 YDEGEE. The junction had 10 bases not matched to a gene; V was cut back by 4 bases and J by 2 bases. The CDR3 nucleotides read TGTGCCAGCAGCCCTTTGGACAGGGCTGGGAACTATGGCTACACCTTC. This translates into CASSPLDRAGNYGYTF.

The CDR3 DNA sequence: TGTGCCACCGGACCCAGGGGGCGCCTGGCAGATACGCAGTATTTT. As protein: CATGPRGRLADTQYF. J is TRBJ2-3 and V is TRBV24-1; TRBD1 aligns across 8 bases. The CDR3 sequence is 15 residues long. J gave up 4 bases and V 9 bases, and 11 bases lay outside the gene matches. Germline CDR1 and CDR2: KGHDR and SFDVKD.

This clone came up a few times. The rearrangement joins TRBV6-5 to TRBJ1-6; no clear D gene. Trimming cost V 5 bases and J 10 bases, with 15 bases left between them. This CDR3 region has 14 residues. Germline lookup yields CDR1 MNHEY and CDR2 SVGAGI. CDR3 sequence: CASSPSRPGSPLHF. The CDR3 DNA follows: TGTGCCAGCAGTCCCAGCCGACCAGGATCACCCCTCCACTTT.

The V gene is TRBV6-4, the J gene TRBJ1-1; D is possibly TRBD1 (5 bases). Germline V gene data show CDR1 as MRHNA and CDR2 as SNTAGT. The CDR3 covers 14 residues. V was cut by 5 bases and J by 0 bases, with 10 bases left in between. The CDR3 DNA follows: TGTGCCAGCAGTCCCTCGACAGTGAACACTGAAGCTTTCTTT. As protein: CASSPSTVNTEAFF.

J is TRBJ1-4 and V is TRBV10-3, with 8 bases that match TRBD1. V shed 0 bases and J 8 bases; nucleotides not matched to a gene: 2. There are 14 residues in the CDR3. The germline CDR1 and CDR2 sequences are ENHRY and SYGVKD. The CDR3 sequence is CAISESTGEEKLFF. CDR3 bases: TGTGCCATCAGTGAGTCGACAGGGGAGGAAAAACTGTTTTTT.

The CDR3 loop is CAWSVTAGLTDTQYF. The CDR3 DNA reads as TGTGCCTGGAGTGTAACAGCGGGACTCACAGATACGCAGTATTTT. The V and J genes are TRBV30 and TRBJ2-3, with 7 bases lining up with TRBD2. Germline assignment: CDR1 GTSNPN and CDR2 SVGIG (reference sequence). V lost 0 bases to trimming and J lost 2 bases; unmatched junction nucleotides: 5. The CDR3 loop spans 15 amino acids. Based on the CDR3 plus reference TRBV30 and TRBJ2-3, the full variable domain is SQTIHQWPATLVQPVGSPLSLECTVEGTSNPNLYWYRQAAGRGLQLLFYSVGIGQISSEVPQNLSASRPQDRQFILSSKKLLLSDSGFYLCAWSVTAGLTDTQYFGPGTRLTVL.

The CDR3 spells CASSYSLGTPGNYGYTF. The CDR3 DNA reads as TGTGCCAGCAGTTACTCCCTCGGGACACCAGGGAACTATGGCTACACCTTC. V gene TRBV6-2 or TRBV6-3 combines with J gene TRBJ1-2; D might be TRBD1 (6 bases). Germline assignment: CDR1 MNHEY and CDR2 SVGEGT. This CDR3 comprises 17 residues. V lost 0 bases and J 2 bases, leaving 16 bases between the germline ends.

The gene calls are TRBV7-8 and TRBJ1-6; possible D gene TRBD1, 5 bases. The germline CDR1 and CDR2 sequences are SGHVS and FQNEAQ. The CDR3 loop spans 14 amino acids. The V end lost 5 bases, the J end lost 6 bases, and 11 bases lay between the germline ends. The CDR3 sequence is CASSPRQFNSPLHF. CDR3 nucleotide sequence: TGTGCCAGCAGCCCCCGACAGTTTAATTCACCCCTCCACTTT.

The rearrangement joins TRBV3-1 (or the pseudogene TRBV3-2) to TRBJ2-7; D perhaps matches TRBD1 (5 bases). V gave up 3 bases and J gave up 3 bases, with 12 bases separating them. Per germline, CDR1 LGHDT and CDR2 YNNKEL (reference sequence). CDR3 length equals 14 residues. For the CDR3, the DNA is TGTGCCAGCAGCCAGGTCGGCAGGGACTACGAGCAGTACTTC. Translating it yields CASSQVGRDYEQYF.

On this clone itself: At one of its ends the junction is not consistent with the germline gene, which may arise from a read error. The chain is built from TRBV6-5 and TRBJ1-1; TRBD1 might be the D (5 bases). The germline gives CDR1 MNHEY, CDR2 SVGAGI. There are 13 residues in the CDR3. The CDR3 spells CASSYSGRGGPVF. The DNA for the CDR3 is TGTGCCAGCAGTTACTCGGGGAGGGGAGGGCCGGTCTTT.

V usage is TRBV5-4 and J usage is TRBJ1-2, with TRBD1 identical over 7 bases. The length of the CDR3 is 14 residues. The V segment lost 0 bases and the J segment 7 bases; nucleotides outside the gene matches: 6. The germline V gene has CDR1 SGHNT and CDR2 YYREEE (reference sequence). The CDR3 DNA is TGTGCCAGCAGCTTGGACAGGGGTCTTGGTGGCTACACCTTC. Residues: CASSLDRGLGGYTF.

The chain joins TRBV19 to TRBJ2-5; the D gene is possibly TRBD1 (5 bases). The germline gives CDR1 LNHDA, CDR2 SQIVND (reference sequence). The CDR3 extends over 13 amino acids. V lost 5 bases and J 6 bases, leaving 13 bases between the germline ends. CDR3 protein: CASSGPGSKTQYF. Written as DNA, the CDR3 is TGTGCCAGTAGTGGCCCAGGGTCGAAGACCCAGTACTTC.

The chain couples TRBV28 to TRBJ1-3; TRBD1 matches at 8 bases. The J segment lost 3 bases and the V segment lost 4 bases, leaving 8 bases of the junction unmatched. CDR3 length equals 16 residues. Germline CDR1 reads MDHEN; CDR2 reads SYDVKM. CDR3 bases: TGTGCCAGCAGTTCTCGACAGGGGTCGGATGGAAACACCATATATTTT. Translation: CASSSRQGSDGNTIYF. Variable domain in full (rest from reference TRBV28 and TRBJ1-3): DVKVTQSSRYLVKRTGEKVFLECVQDMDHENMFWYRQDPGLGLRLIYFSYDVKMKEKGDIPEGYSVSREKKERFSLILESASTNQTSMYLCASSSRQGSDGNTIYFGEGSWLTVV.

The V and J genes are TRBV6-2 or TRBV6-3 and TRBJ1-5; 9 positions agree with TRBD1. CDR1 and CDR2 (germline): MNHEY, SVGEGT. The length of the CDR3 is 14 residues. V trimming: 4 bases; J trimming: 6 bases; junction bases outside the gene matches: 4. CDR3 nucleotide sequence: TGTGCCAGCAGTTTACAGGGGGCGGTTCAGCCCCAGCATTTT. As protein: CASSLQGAVQPQHF.

The chain has TRBV4-2 and TRBJ2-2, with 11 bases fitting TRBD1. Germline CDR1 reads LGHNA; CDR2 reads YNFKEQ. V trimming: 0 bases; J trimming: 4 bases; junction bases outside the gene matches: 1. The CDR3 length is 16 residues. The CDR3 spells CASSQEGQGGTGELFF. CDR3 bases: TGTGCCAGCAGCCAAGAGGGACAGGGGGGCACCGGGGAGCTGTTTTTT.

This chain uses TRBV6-6 with TRBJ1-4, with 9 bases matching TRBD1. The ends lost 4 bases at V and 4 bases at J; junction bases unmatched: 4. In germline, CDR1 is MNHNY, CDR2 SVGAGI (reference sequence). The CDR3 is 15 residues long. CDR3 amino acids: CASSSQTGGNEKLFF. Written as DNA, the CDR3 is TGTGCCAGCAGTTCGCAGACAGGGGGTAATGAAAAACTGTTTTTT.

CDR3 coding DNA: TGCAGCGCCGAGGGAGAGAACACCGGGGAGCTGTTTTTT. Its translation is CSAEGENTGELFF. The chain has TRBV29-1 and TRBJ2-2; D may be TRBD2 (5 bases). V shed 7 bases and J shed 1 base, with 10 bases lying between them. This CDR3 is built from 13 residues. Germline CDR1 SQVTM, CDR2 ANQGSEA.